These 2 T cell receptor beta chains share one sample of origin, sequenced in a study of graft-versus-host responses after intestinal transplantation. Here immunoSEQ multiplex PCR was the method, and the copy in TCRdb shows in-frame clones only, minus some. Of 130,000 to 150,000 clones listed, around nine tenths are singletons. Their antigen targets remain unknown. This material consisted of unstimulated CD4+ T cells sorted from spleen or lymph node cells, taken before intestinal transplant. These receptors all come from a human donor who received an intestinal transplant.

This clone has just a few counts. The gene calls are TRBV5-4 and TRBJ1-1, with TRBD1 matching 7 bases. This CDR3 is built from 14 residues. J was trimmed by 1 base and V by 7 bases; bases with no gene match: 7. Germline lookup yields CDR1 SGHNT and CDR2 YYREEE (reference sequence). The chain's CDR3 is CASRGGTANTEAFF. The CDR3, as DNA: TGTGCCAGCCGCGGCGGGACAGCGAACACTGAAGCTTTCTTT.

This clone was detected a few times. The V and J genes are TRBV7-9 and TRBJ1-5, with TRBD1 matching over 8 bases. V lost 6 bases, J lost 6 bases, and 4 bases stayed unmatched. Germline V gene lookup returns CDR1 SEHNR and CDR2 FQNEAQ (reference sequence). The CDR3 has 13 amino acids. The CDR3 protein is CASSDQGAQPQHF. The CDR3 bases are TGTGCCAGCAGTGATCAGGGGGCTCAGCCCCAGCATTTT.